The entry below describes one T cell receptor beta chain. This entry is derived from a study of blood T cell repertoires in COVID-19. The germline CDR1 and CDR2 sequences are LNHDA and SQIVND (reference sequence). This CDR3 is built from 13 residues. V was clipped by 6 bases and J by 4 bases; unmatched bases: 2. Per the authors' pipeline: Reference gene primers were amplified, and this amplification served to estimate nucleated cell counts. Data came from immunoSEQ multiplex PCR; TCRdb stores just in-frame clones and leaves some out. D and trimming were read from the DNA, whereas the V and J calls and clone size are those reported in that table. The repertoire has about 150,000 clones, about 79% of them found once; the top ten carry almost 10%.

Material for sequencing was peripheral blood. This sequence joins TRBV19 and TRBJ1-1, with 10 bases that match TRBD1. The clonotype comes from a woman aged 45-60 years with acute or convalescent COVID-19. CDR3 coding DNA: TGTGCCAGTAGCAGGACAGGGGGCACTGAAGCTTTCTTT. It specifies CASSRTGGTEAFF.